This TCR beta chain was documented in a study of blood T cell repertoires in COVID-19. About the research overall: Both acute and convalescent COVID-19 samples were obtained from the United States, Italy and Spain. T cells, B-cell-depleted T cells, or PBMCs provided the cDNA or gDNA that served as material.

Using immunoSEQ multiplex PCR, the repertoire was profiled, and TCRdb retains in-frame clones only, with some absent. The top ten clones hold about 5.4% of a sample with 130,000 or so clones, around four fifths of them seen once. CDR3 length: 13 amino acids. Trimming removed 6 bases from V and 2 bases from J, with 11 bases in between. The TCR was taken from a man older than 75 with active or convalescent COVID-19. The sequenced material came from peripheral blood. The V gene is TRBV12-3 or TRBV12-4, the J gene TRBJ2-7; D might be TRBD1 (5 bases). The CDR3 region is CASSSDTAYEQYF. The CDR3 nucleotides read TGTGCCAGCAGCTCGGACACGGCCTACGAGCAGTACTTC.